This T cell receptor beta chain was identified during a study of blood T cell repertoires in COVID-19. Study information: Both acute and convalescent COVID-19 samples were obtained from the United States, Italy and Spain. T cells, B-cell-depleted T cells, or PBMCs supplied cDNA or gDNA.

Original methodology: Nucleated cell number was recorded as an estimate derived from reference gene primer amplification. Repertoires were generated with immunoSEQ multiplex PCR, while TCRdb's copy carries only in-frame clones and drops some. That table gives V, J and clone size, and the DNA gave D and trimming. The sample consists of around 170,000 clones, approximately 90% of them appearing once. Trimming pared 4 bases from V and 7 bases from J, leaving 13 bases between. This CDR3 is built from 14 residues. Germline lookup yields CDR1 SGHTA and CDR2 FQGNSA. This clonotype was obtained from a man in his sixties with acute or convalescent COVID-19. The specimen sequenced was peripheral blood. V is TRBV7-2 and J is TRBJ1-4; D uncertain. The CDR3 DNA sequence: TGTGCCAGCAGCTCCCCCGGTGGAGGTGAAAAACTGTTTTTT. Protein: CASSSPGGGEKLFF.